What follows are 21 T cell receptor beta chains derived from one specimen sequenced in a study of T-cell memory formation after mild COVID-19. MiXCR, run by TCRdb on the 5' RACE reads, gives a single entry per CDR3 protein. Of about 270,000 distinct CDR3 sequences in the sample, approximately 15% were seen once. The sequencing input was PBMCs or a T cell subset sorted from them (not recorded which). The receptors were sampled from an adult woman who had mild COVID-19 (a few samples of this study predate the infection). Cell type and time point are not known.

V usage is TRBV18 and J usage is TRBJ1-1, with D uncertain. Germline lookup yields CDR1 KGHSH and CDR2 LQKENI. The CDR3 totals 14 residues. The V gene lost 3 bases and the J gene lost 0 bases, with 8 bases spanning the gap. The CDR3 region is CASSPLALNTEAFF. The CDR3 DNA follows: TGTGCCAGCTCACCCCTCGCCCTGAACACTGAAGCTTTCTTT.

This clonotype was counted ten times or more. The chain joins TRBV24-1 to TRBJ2-1, with 7 bases lining up with TRBD1. Looked up from germline, CDR1 is KGHDR and CDR2 is SFDVKD. The CDR3 extends over 15 amino acids. V lost 12 bases to trimming and J lost 7 bases; unmatched junction nucleotides: 17. The CDR3 DNA follows: TGTGCCGTAAGTCCGGAGGCAGGGGGTAAAAATGAGCAGTTCTTC. Amino acid sequence: CAVSPEAGGKNEQFF.

The table lists this clonotype with a few counts. The chain has TRBV18 and TRBJ2-1; 7 nucleotides match TRBD1. CDR1 KGHSH and CDR2 LQKENI come from the germline V gene. Trimming took 6 bases from V and 4 from J; bases not matched to a gene: 9. The CDR3 covers 15 residues. CDR3 bases: TGTGCCAGCTCGAACAGACAGGGCACTTACAATGAGCAGTTCTTC. It codes for CASSNRQGTYNEQFF.

The chain combines TRBV29-1 with TRBJ2-7; no firm D call. Germline V gene data show CDR1 as SQVTM and CDR2 as ANQGSEA. There are 11 residues in the CDR3. V was pared by 6 bases and J by 6 bases, with 12 bases between. The chain's CDR3 is CSVGLGLEQYF. Written as DNA, the CDR3 is TGCAGCGTCGGTCTAGGGCTCGAGCAGTACTTC.

As DNA, the CDR3 is TGCAGTGCTCCCCCTAGACAGGGAGGAAGGGGAAAACTGTTTTTT. Translation gives CSAPPRQGGRGKLFF. The rearrangement joins TRBV20-1 to TRBJ1-4, with TRBD1 matching 7 bases. From germline, CDR1 is DFQATT and CDR2 SNEGSKA (reference sequence). This CDR3 is 15 amino acids long. The V segment lost 5 bases and the J segment 10 bases; nucleotides outside the gene matches: 16.

The V call is TRBV7-8, the J call TRBJ2-1; D is undetermined. CDR3 size: 12 residues. The V end was cut by 5 bases, the J end by 8 bases, with 10 bases between. Germline CDR1 and CDR2: SGHVS and FQNEAQ. The CDR3 reads CASSITGYEQFF. The CDR3 coding sequence is TGTGCCAGCAGCATTACGGGCTATGAGCAGTTCTTC.

The J gene is TRBJ1-1, the V gene TRBV4-1, with no clear D. The CDR3 has 14 amino acids. The germline V gene has CDR1 MGHRA and CDR2 YSYEKL. V lost 8 bases to trimming and J lost 5 bases, with 18 bases between them. Here the CDR3 DNA reads TGCGCCAGCCGAGGGCCCCTCATGGGGACTGAAGCTTTCTTT. Residues: CASRGPLMGTEAFF.

The V and J genes are TRBV30 and TRBJ1-1; the D gene is possibly TRBD1 (6 bases). The germline V gene encodes CDR1 GTSNPN and CDR2 SVGIG (reference sequence). The CDR3 is 15 amino acids. V lost 5 bases and J lost 0, with 16 bases in between. CDR3 sequence: CAWSLLGQLNTEAFF. CDR3 bases: TGTGCCTGGTCCTTGTTAGGACAGCTGAACACTGAAGCTTTCTTT.

The sample holds a few counts of this clonotype. This sequence joins TRBV27 and TRBJ2-3; D remains unclear. In germline, CDR1 is MNHEY, CDR2 SMNVEV (reference sequence). This CDR3 spans 14 amino acids. Between the trimmed V and J ends, which lost 0 bases and 1 base, there was a span of 5 bases. As DNA, the CDR3 is TGTGCCAGCAGTTTATCGGTGGGCACAGATACGCAGTATTTT. It yields the protein CASSLSVGTDTQYF.

The rearrangement links TRBV28 to TRBJ2-6; TRBD1 matches 12 bases. The CDR3 covers 17 residues. Trimming removed 6 bases from V and 1 base from J; junction bases left unmatched: 4. Germline V gene data show CDR1 as MDHEN and CDR2 as SYDVKM. DNA for the CDR3: TGTGCCAGCAGCGGGGACAGGGGGCGATCTGGGGCCAACGTCCTGACTTTC. Its protein product is CASSGDRGRSGANVLTF.

The V call is TRBV18, the J call TRBJ1-5; a possible D gene is TRBD1 (5 bases). This CDR3 contains 15 residues. Germline V gives CDR1 KGHSH, CDR2 LQKENI. The V end was cut by 4 bases, the J end by 5 bases, with 15 bases between. The CDR3 loop reads CASSLRRGGDQPQHF. The CDR3 DNA reads as TGTGCCAGCTCACTGCGACGGGGGGGTGATCAGCCCCAGCATTTT.

The rearrangement joins TRBV20-1 to TRBJ2-7, with 8 bases fitting TRBD1. The CDR3 has 13 amino acids. J was trimmed by 1 base and V by 6 bases; bases with no gene match: 5. Per the germline V gene, CDR1 is DFQATT and CDR2 is SNEGSKA (reference sequence). The CDR3 coding sequence is TGCAGTGCCGCGGGACAGGCTTCCTACGAGCAGTACTTC. Translated: CSAAGQASYEQYF.

This clonotype turned up a few times. The chain uses TRBV5-6 and TRBJ1-1; D uncertain. This CDR3 spans 11 amino acids. The ends were cut back, 0 bases at V and 7 bases at J, with 4 bases in the middle. Looked up from germline, CDR1 is SGHDT and CDR2 is YYEEEE. The CDR3 reads CASSLADEAFF. Written as DNA, the CDR3 is TGTGCCAGCAGCTTGGCGGATGAAGCTTTCTTT.

This clonotype has a handful of counts. In DNA form, the CDR3 reads TGTGCCAGTAGTCCCCGGACAGGGGGATTTGCGGGAAGGGAGACCCAGTACTTC. It codes for CASSPRTGGFAGRETQYF. This chain uses TRBV19 with TRBJ2-5; TRBD1 aligns across 10 bases. CDR1 LNHDA and CDR2 SQIVND come from the germline V gene (reference sequence). The CDR3 spans 18 residues. Trimming removed 5 bases from V and 5 bases from J; junction bases left unmatched: 17.

This clonotype occurred a few times. The chain joins TRBV12-3 or TRBV12-4 to TRBJ2-6; D is unclear. The CDR3 sequence is 16 residues long. V was pared by 3 bases and J by 4 bases, with 13 bases between. In DNA, the CDR3 is TGTGCCAGCAGTTTTGCGCACCGCCTCGGGGCCAACGTCCTGACTTTC. Residues: CASSFAHRLGANVLTF.

This chain joins TRBV6-5 and TRBJ1-1; a possible D gene is TRBD1 (6 bases). V was clipped by 0 bases and J by 0 bases, with 8 bases between them. The V gene's germline CDR1 is MNHEY and CDR2 SVGAGI. This CDR3 is built from 15 residues. The CDR3 bases are TGTGCCAGCAGTTACTCGGGACAAGTGAACACTGAAGCTTTCTTT. Protein product: CASSYSGQVNTEAFF.

This chain links TRBV9 with TRBJ1-2; 8 nucleotides match TRBD1. This CDR3 spans 15 amino acids. Germline V gene sequence: CDR1 SGDLS, CDR2 YYNGEE. V gave up 1 base and J gave up 7 bases; unmatched junction bases: 9. CDR3 sequence reads: CASSVQTGAAGGYTF. CDR3 coding DNA: TGTGCCAGCAGCGTACAGACAGGGGCGGCTGGTGGCTACACCTTC.

The V call is TRBV20-1, the J call TRBJ1-2; no definite D call. Germline V CDR1 and CDR2: DFQATT, SNEGSKA (reference sequence). CDR3 length: 13 amino acids. The V end lost 4 bases, the J end lost 0 bases, and 9 bases lay between the germline ends. CDR3 nucleotides: TGCAGTGCTAAAGGCAGAGCTAACTATGGCTACACCTTC. It codes for CSAKGRANYGYTF.

This clonotype has at least ten counts. The CDR3 bases are TGTGCCACCAGTGATGCAGGGGAGGGTCGGGAGACCCAGTACTTC. Its protein is CATSDAGEGRETQYF. The chain carries TRBV24-1 and TRBJ2-5; the D gene is possibly TRBD2 (7 bases). This CDR3 comprises 15 residues. V gave up 3 bases and J gave up 5 bases, with 15 bases separating them. The germline V gene has CDR1 KGHDR and CDR2 SFDVKD.

The J gene is TRBJ2-3, the V gene TRBV12-3 or TRBV12-4; D call uncertain. V dropped 3 bases and J dropped 2 bases, with 12 bases sitting between them. The CDR3 covers 15 residues. The DNA for the CDR3 is TGTGCCAGCAGTTTGTCCATCAGTTTCACAGATACGCAGTATTTT. As protein: CASSLSISFTDTQYF.

The chain links TRBV20-1 to TRBJ2-5; D remains unclear. The CDR3 runs to 14 residues. Germline V lookup: CDR1 DFQATT, CDR2 SNEGSKA (reference sequence). Trimming pared 0 bases from V and 2 bases from J, leaving 10 bases between. CDR3 protein: CSARDPGRQETQYF. The CDR3 DNA sequence: TGCAGTGCTAGAGACCCCGGACGGCAAGAGACCCAGTACTTC.